This T cell receptor (beta chain) emerged from a study of read filtering for tumor transcriptome and immune sequencing. The sample holds many counts of this clonotype. V dropped 6 bases and J dropped 7 bases, with 15 bases sitting between them. The CDR3 totals 14 residues. The library was built from about 0.4 ug RNA with molecular barcoded adaptors for alpha/delta and beta/gamma chains. TCRdb re-analysed the reads in MiXCR, keeping a single row per CDR3 protein. The sample yields more than 45,000 distinct CDR3 sequences, roughly an eighth seen once. Sequencing was carried out using a population of CD138-negative cells sorted from bone marrow. This clonotype was obtained from a donor at least 40 years old with multiple myeloma. The chain carries TRBV12-3 or TRBV12-4 and TRBJ2-2; D unresolved. As DNA, the CDR3 is TGTGCCAGCAGAACCTTAAGGGTGGTCGGGGAGCTGTTTTTT. This encodes CASRTLRVVGELFF.